The 10 T cell receptor beta chains reported below all come from one sample, sequenced in a study of T cell changes during pregnancy in multiple sclerosis. Clones were sequenced by immunoSEQ multiplex PCR, and TCRdb holds only the in-frame ones, with some missing. Altogether approximately 70,000 clones are present, roughly 92% being singletons, with the ten largest covering about 2%. Sequenced material: peripheral blood, taken in the second trimester of pregnancy. Source of these receptors: a female donor with multiple sclerosis, enrolled in a pregnancy study.

V usage is TRBV7-9 and J usage is TRBJ1-2, with 7 bases matching TRBD1. With 7 bases clipped from V and 0 bases from J, the junction kept 5 bases outside the gene matches. The length of the CDR3 is 14 residues. Germline loops: CDR1 SEHNR, CDR2 FQNEAQ (reference sequence). The CDR3 reads CASTSTGSNYGYTF. CDR3 nucleotides: TGTGCCAGCACCTCGACAGGGTCTAACTATGGCTACACCTTC.

This CDR3 is CSVGMEVAGDLVLETQYF. The DNA for the CDR3 is TGCAGCGTTGGCATGGAGGTAGCGGGAGATTTAGTCTTAGAGACCCAGTACTTC. The chain combines TRBV29-1 with TRBJ2-5; 9 nucleotides align to TRBD2. Germline V gives CDR1 SQVTM, CDR2 ANQGSEA. V was pared by 4 bases and J by 4 bases, with 19 bases of the junction left unmatched. This CDR3 region has 18 residues.

The chain combines TRBV19 with TRBJ2-5; no clear D gene. The CDR3 has 11 residues. Trimming took off 3 bases at V and 6 bases at J, with 5 bases between the two ends. Per the germline V gene, CDR1 is LNHDA and CDR2 is SQIVND (reference sequence). CDR3 in amino acids: CASSIKQTQYF. CDR3 nucleotide sequence: TGTGCCAGTAGTATTAAGCAGACCCAGTACTTC.

This sequence joins TRBV11-3 and TRBJ2-3, with 8 bases lining up with TRBD2. V was pared by 0 bases and J by 2 bases, with 7 bases of the junction left unmatched. Germline-derived CDR1 and CDR2 are SGHNT and YENEEA. CDR3 length: 17 residues. The CDR3 bases are TGTGCCAGCAGCTTAGATGGAGCGGGGGCCCTCACAGATACGCAGTATTTT. Residues: CASSLDGAGALTDTQYF.

The V call is TRBV9, the J call TRBJ2-7, with 7 positions matching TRBD1. CDR3 length: 13 amino acids. Trimming cost V 4 bases and J 6 bases; bases outside gene matches: 7. Per germline, CDR1 SGDLS and CDR2 YYNGEE. In DNA form, the CDR3 reads TGTGCCAGCAGCCCCGGGACAGAGAGCGAGCAGTACTTC. Translating gives CASSPGTESEQYF.

The chain uses TRBV4-3 and TRBJ2-1; unclear D gene. Germline V lookup: CDR1 LGHNA, CDR2 YSLEER. V lost 0 bases and J 0 bases, leaving 12 bases between the germline ends. CDR3 length: 17 amino acids. In DNA, the CDR3 is TGCGCCAGCAGCCAAGATATCCAGGTGAGCTCCTACAATGAGCAGTTCTTC. This codes for CASSQDIQVSSYNEQFF.

This sequence joins TRBV7-9 and TRBJ2-7; D perhaps matches TRBD1 (6 bases). The V gene lost 5 bases and the J gene lost 0 bases, with 14 bases spanning the gap. Per the germline V gene, CDR1 is SEHNR and CDR2 is FQNEAQ (reference sequence). This CDR3 has 15 residues. CDR3 DNA: TGTGCCAGCAGCCCTCCCTCGGGACACTCCTACGAGCAGTACTTC. Amino acid sequence: CASSPPSGHSYEQYF.

The chain uses TRBV29-1 and TRBJ2-5; TRBD1 matches at 7 bases. Looked up from germline, CDR1 is SQVTM and CDR2 is ANQGSEA. The CDR3 has 15 residues. The trim removed 4 bases at V and 0 bases at J, leaving 8 bases unmatched. CDR3 protein: CSVADRVSYQETQYF. The CDR3 nucleotides read TGCAGCGTTGCTGACAGGGTATCATACCAAGAGACCCAGTACTTC.

The chain is built from TRBV5-6 and TRBJ1-1, with D maybe TRBD1 (6 bases). CDR1 SGHDT and CDR2 YYEEEE come from the germline V gene. The CDR3 loop spans 14 amino acids. Trimming pared 2 bases from V and 3 bases from J, leaving 11 bases between. DNA for the CDR3: TGTGCCAGCAGCTTACAGGGTCCGTACACTGAAGCTTTCTTT. Translation: CASSLQGPYTEAFF.

V gene TRBV6-5 combines with J gene TRBJ1-1, with D tentatively TRBD1 (5 bases). This CDR3 is built from 14 residues. V was clipped by 2 bases and J by 0 bases, with 7 bases between them. Germline V gives CDR1 MNHEY, CDR2 SVGAGI. The CDR3 bases are TGTGCCAGCAGTTACGGCAGGGTGAACACTGAAGCTTTCTTT. This translates into CASSYGRVNTEAFF.